The 4 T cell receptor beta chains below were found in one sample sequenced in a study of blood T cell repertoires in COVID-19. Produced via immunoSEQ multiplex PCR; TCRdb's table is partial and in-frame only. The sample holds some 280,000 clones; over 80% are singletons and the top ten take around 4.1%. The specimen sequenced was peripheral blood. These receptors were collected from a woman between 50 and 59 years old with active or convalescent COVID-19.

This chain links TRBV6-7 with TRBJ1-3; possible D gene TRBD1, 5 bases. TRBV6-7 is known as an ORF, though its function is uncertain. CDR3 size: 18 residues. Trimming cost V 6 bases and J 0 bases, with 21 bases left between them. As DNA, the CDR3 is TGTGCCAGCAGGGTCCGGCAGGACTACGGACACTCTGGAAACACCATATATTTT. Amino acids: CASRVRQDYGHSGNTIYF.

The genes are TRBV6-1 and TRBJ2-1, with D uncertain. Trimming removed 4 bases from V and 9 bases from J, with 10 bases in between. The CDR3 is 12 amino acids. Looked up from germline, CDR1 is MNHNS and CDR2 is SASEGT. The CDR3 loop reads CASSAPSGEQFF. The CDR3 bases are TGTGCCAGCAGTGCCCCTTCCGGTGAGCAGTTCTTC.

The chain uses TRBV28 and TRBJ1-2; D perhaps matches TRBD1 (6 bases). Per germline, CDR1 MDHEN and CDR2 SYDVKM. The V end was cut by 3 bases, the J end by 1 base, with 9 bases between. The CDR3 loop spans 14 amino acids. Written as DNA, the CDR3 is TGTGCCAGCAGTTTCGGGGGGCTTAACTATGGCTACACCTTC. Amino acids: CASSFGGLNYGYTF.

The V call is TRBV28, the J call TRBJ2-7, with D unclear. The CDR3 is made up of 10 amino acids. Germline lookup yields CDR1 MDHEN and CDR2 SYDVKM. The V end lost 3 bases, the J end lost 5 bases, and 2 bases lay between the germline ends. CDR3 sequence reads: CASSFDEQYF. The CDR3 DNA reads as TGTGCCAGCAGTTTCGACGAGCAGTACTTC.